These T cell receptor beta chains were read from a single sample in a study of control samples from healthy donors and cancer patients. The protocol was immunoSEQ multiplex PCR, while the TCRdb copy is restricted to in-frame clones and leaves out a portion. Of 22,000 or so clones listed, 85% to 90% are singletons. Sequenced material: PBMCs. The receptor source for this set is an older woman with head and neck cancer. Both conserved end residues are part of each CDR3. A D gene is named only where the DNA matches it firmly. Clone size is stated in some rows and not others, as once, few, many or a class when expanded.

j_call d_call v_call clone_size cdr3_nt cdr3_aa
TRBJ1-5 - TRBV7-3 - TGTGCCAGCAGCTTAAAAGGCGGTGGGCAGCCCCAGCATTTT CASSLKGGGQPQHF
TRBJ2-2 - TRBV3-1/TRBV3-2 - TGTGCCAGCAGTCGACCAGGGGTTCAAGCCGGGGAGCTGTTTTTT CASSRPGVQAGELFF
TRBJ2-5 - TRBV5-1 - TGCGCCAGCAGCTTGTCATCAGGGTACCAAGAGACCCAGTACTTC CASSLSSGYQETQYF
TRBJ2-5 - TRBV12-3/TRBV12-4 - TGTGCCAGCAGCCAGGGGGAGACCCAGTACTTC CASSQGETQYF
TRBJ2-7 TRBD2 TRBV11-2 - TGTGCCAGCAGCCAGGCGAGGGTCAGCGGGAGCGAGCAGTACTTC CASSQARVSGSEQYF
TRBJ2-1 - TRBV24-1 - TGTGCCACCAGTGATTTGCAAGGCAGGGGGTTCTTC CATSDLQGRGFF
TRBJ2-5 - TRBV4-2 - TGTGCCAGCAGCCAAGAAGACGCCACCGGCGAGACCCAGTACTTC CASSQEDATGETQYF
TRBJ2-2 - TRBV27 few TGTGCCAGCAGTTTTTCCCCTGGGGAGCTGTTTTTT CASSFSPGELFF
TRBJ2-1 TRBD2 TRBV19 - TGTGCCAGTAGTCCGAGCGGGAGCTCCTACAATGAGCAGTTCTTC CASSPSGSSYNEQFF
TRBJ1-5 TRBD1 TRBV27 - TGTGCCAGCAGTCCACAGGGGTGGGGTCAGCCCCAGCATTTT CASSPQGWGQPQHF
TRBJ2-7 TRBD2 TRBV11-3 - TGTGCCAGCAGTCCGACTAGCGGGAGTGACGAGCAGTACTTC CASSPTSGSDEQYF
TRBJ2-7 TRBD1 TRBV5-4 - TGTGCCAGCAGCTTTAACAGGGGGGATTACGAGCAGTACTTC CASSFNRGDYEQYF
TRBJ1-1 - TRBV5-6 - TGTGCCAGCAGCTTGTTGCTTACCACTGAAGCTTTCTTT CASSLLLTTEAFF
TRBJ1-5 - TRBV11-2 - TGTGCCAGCAGCTTAGGACCCGGTTCTAGCAATCAGCCCCAGCATTTT CASSLGPGSSNQPQHF
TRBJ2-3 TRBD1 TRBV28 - TGTGCCAGCAGTTTAAACAGGGGGACAGATACGCAGTATTTT CASSLNRGTDTQYF
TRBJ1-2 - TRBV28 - TGTGCCAGCAGCCGACCTTTGAGGACTTATGGCTACACCTTC CASSRPLRTYGYTF
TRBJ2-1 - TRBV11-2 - TGTGCCAGCAGCACCCGGGACTGGTACAATGAGCAGTTCTTC CASSTRDWYNEQFF
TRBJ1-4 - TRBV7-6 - TGTGCCAGCAGCTCACTTGCAACTAATGAAAAACTGTTTTTT CASSSLATNEKLFF
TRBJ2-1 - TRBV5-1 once TGCGCCAGCAGCTTGTCCCGGGGAGAGGAGTTCTTC CASSLSRGEEFF
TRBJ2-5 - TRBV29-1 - TGCAGCGTTGAACAACCCTATGAACTAGAAGAGTACTTC CSVEQPYELEEYF
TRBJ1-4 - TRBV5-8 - TGTGCCAGCAGCCTAGGGGTTGGTGTTGGAACTAATGAAAAACTGTTTTTT CASSLGVGVGTNEKLFF
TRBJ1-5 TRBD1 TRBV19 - TGTGCCAGTAATGACAGGGCCAATCAGCCCCAGCATTTT CASNDRANQPQHF
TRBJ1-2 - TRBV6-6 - TGTGCCAGCATTGTCTCCAATCGGGACCGAGGAGGCTACACCTTC CASIVSNRDRGGYTF
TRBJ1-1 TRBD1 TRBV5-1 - TGCGCCAGCAGCGAAGGACAGGGTGCTGGAGCTTTCTTT CASSEGQGAGAFF
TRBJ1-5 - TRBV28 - TGTGCCAGCAGTTACAGGACTAACAATCAGCCCCAGCATTTT CASSYRTNNQPQHF
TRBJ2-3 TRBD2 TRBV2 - TGTGCCAGCAGTAAGGGACTAGCGGAAAGCACAGATACGCAGTATTTT CASSKGLAESTDTQYF
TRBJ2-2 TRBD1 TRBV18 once TGTGCCAGCTCACCACGTCGGGACAGAAATTCGAACACCGGGGAGCTGTTTTTT CASSPRRDRNSNTGELFF
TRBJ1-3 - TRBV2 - TGTGCCAGCAGGCCCGATGGAAACACCATATATTTT CASRPDGNTIYF
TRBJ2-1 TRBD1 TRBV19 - TGTGCCAGTAGTATCAGGGGACAGTTCTCCTACAATGAGCAGTTCTTC CASSIRGQFSYNEQFF
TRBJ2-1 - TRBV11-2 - TGTGCCAGCAGCTTAGATCCCCGACAGGTGGATGAGCAGTTCTTC CASSLDPRQVDEQFF
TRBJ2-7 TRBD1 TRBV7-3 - TGTGCCAGCAGCCGCGGGACAGGAGGGGAGCAGTACTTC CASSRGTGGEQYF
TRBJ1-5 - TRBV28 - TGTGCCGGCAGCCTGGCGGCGGGGAGGAGACGGTCGATAGATCAGCCCCAGCATTTT CAGSLAAGRRRSIDQPQHF
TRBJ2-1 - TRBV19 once TGTGCCAGTAGTATAAGGTTAATGTGGAATGAGCAGTTCTTC CASSIRLMWNEQFF
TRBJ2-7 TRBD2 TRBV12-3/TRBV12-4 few TGTGCCAGCAGTTGGACTAGCGACTACGAGCAGTACTTC CASSWTSDYEQYF
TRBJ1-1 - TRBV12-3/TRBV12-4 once TGTGCCAGCAGGTTGTGGGGGAAGACTGAAGCTTTCTTT CASRLWGKTEAFF
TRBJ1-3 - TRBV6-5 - TGTGCCAGCAGCAGTGCTCCGTACTCTGGAAACACCATATATTTT CASSSAPYSGNTIYF
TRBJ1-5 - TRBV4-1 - TGCGCCCGCAGCCGGAACCGGGACAGCAATCAGCCCCAGCATTTT CARSRNRDSNQPQHF
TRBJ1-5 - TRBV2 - TGTGCCAGCAGTGAAAGATATTCAAGCAATCAGCCCCAGCATTTT CASSERYSSNQPQHF
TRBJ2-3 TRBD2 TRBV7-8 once TGTGCCAGCAGCCGCGCAGCGGGACGGTCCCTAGATACGCAGTATTTT CASSRAAGRSLDTQYF
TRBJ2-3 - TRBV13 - TGTGCCAGCAGCTCAGGGCCGGCCACTAGCACAGATACGCAGTATTTT CASSSGPATSTDTQYF
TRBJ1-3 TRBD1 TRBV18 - TGTGCCAGCTCACCCCAGGGGGGCTCTGGAAACACCATATATTTT CASSPQGGSGNTIYF
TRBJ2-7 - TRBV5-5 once TGTGCCAGCAGCTACGGTTCCGAGCAGTACTTC CASSYGSEQYF
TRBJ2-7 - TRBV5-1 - TGCGCCAGCAGCTTGGAGCCCTACGAGCAGTACTTC CASSLEPYEQYF
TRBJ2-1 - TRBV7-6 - TGTGCCAGCAGCCAGCCCGGACGCGGCAATGAGCAGTTCTTC CASSQPGRGNEQFF
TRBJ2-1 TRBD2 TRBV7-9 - TGTGCCAGCGCTCGGGGACTAGCGGGAGGGATCTACAATGAGCAGTTCTTC CASARGLAGGIYNEQFF
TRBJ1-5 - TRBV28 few TGTGCCAGCAGTTTAGGGACTCTCACGGCGCAGCCCCAGCATTTT CASSLGTLTAQPQHF
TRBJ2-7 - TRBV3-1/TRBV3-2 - TGTGCCAGCAGCCAAGCATCCCAGGGTAACGAGCAGTACTTC CASSQASQGNEQYF
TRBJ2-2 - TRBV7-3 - TGTGCCAGCAGCTTATTATCGAAAAAAGCGAACACCGGGGAGCTGTTTTTT CASSLLSKKANTGELFF
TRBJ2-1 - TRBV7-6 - TGTGCCAGCAGCTTAGGCAGGGGGGGATCGAATGAGCAGTTCTTC CASSLGRGGSNEQFF
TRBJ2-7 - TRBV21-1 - TGTGCCAGCAGCCTCGGACGGCCCCCCCCCAAGGGCGAGCAGTACTTC CASSLGRPPPKGEQYF
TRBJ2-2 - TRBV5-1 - TGCGCCAGCAGCTTGCGGCCGGGACTTTACAACACCGGGGAGCTGTTTTTT CASSLRPGLYNTGELFF
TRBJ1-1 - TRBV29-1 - TGCAGCGCCCTACAGGGGAACACTGAAGCTTTCTTT CSALQGNTEAFF
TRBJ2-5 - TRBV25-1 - TGTGCCAGCGGCGACCTAGAATTGGGGACCCAGTACTTC CASGDLELGTQYF
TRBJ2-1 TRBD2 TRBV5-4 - TGTGCCAGCAGCCGTAGCGGGAGGACCTACAATGAGCAGTTCTTC CASSRSGRTYNEQFF
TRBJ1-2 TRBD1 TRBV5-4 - TGTGCCAGCAGCTTGGACAGGGGGCGGGAGGGCTTC CASSLDRGREGF
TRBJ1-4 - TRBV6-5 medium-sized TGTGCCAGCAGTTTAAGACAGACAACTAATGAAAAACTGTTTTTT CASSLRQTTNEKLFF